The 7 T cell receptor beta chains presented below share a single source sample, sequenced in a study of vaccination effects on CD4 cells after COVID-19. The ViraFEST assay expanded antigen-specific CD4+ T cells with viral peptide pools before sequencing. CD4+ T cell isolation took place after approximately 11 days of culture. Vaccinees lacked prior SARS-CoV-2 infection and tested negative for nucleocapsid antibodies. For these receptors, no antigen is known. Produced via immunoSEQ multiplex PCR; TCRdb's table is partial and in-frame only. The sample yields about 70,000 clones, 80% seen once. The sequenced sample was CD4+ T cells from PBMCs cultured with SARS-CoV-2 spike peptides, obtained before COVID-19 vaccination. The source is a human donor who received a COVID-19 vaccine.

This rearrangement joins TRBV5-4 to TRBJ2-2, with D possibly matching TRBD1 (5 bases). Germline V lookup: CDR1 SGHNT, CDR2 YYREEE (reference sequence). The V end was cut by 3 bases, the J end by 0 bases, with 9 bases between. This CDR3 region has 15 residues. Here the CDR3 DNA reads TGTGCCAGCAGCTCTAAACAGGCGAACACCGGGGAGCTGTTTTTT. Its protein product is CASSSKQANTGELFF.

The chain is built from TRBV5-4 and TRBJ2-1; 10 bases agree with TRBD1. The CDR3 sequence is 14 residues long. Losses at the gene ends were 3 bases for V and 8 bases for J; bases not matched to a gene: 5. Germline assignment: CDR1 SGHNT and CDR2 YYREEE (reference sequence). This chain's CDR3 is CASSSKTGGDEQFF. CDR3 coding DNA: TGTGCCAGCAGCTCGAAGACAGGGGGCGATGAGCAGTTCTTC.

The chain links TRBV5-1 to TRBJ1-1; D is perhaps TRBD1 (6 bases). Germline V gives CDR1 SGHRS, CDR2 YFSETQ. This CDR3 has 16 amino acids. With 4 bases removed from V and 0 bases from J, the gap between germline ends came to 16 bases. DNA for the CDR3: TGCGCCAGCAGCGCTGACCCGGGACAATTGAACACTGAAGCTTTCTTT. Translating it yields CASSADPGQLNTEAFF.

This rearrangement joins TRBV7-3 to TRBJ2-3; D is possibly TRBD1 or TRBD2 (5 bases each). The V gene lost 0 bases and the J gene lost 4 bases, with 5 bases spanning the gap. CDR1 and CDR2 (germline): SGHTA, FQGTGA. The length of the CDR3 is 13 residues. CDR3 coding DNA: TGTGCCAGCAGCTTAACGGGACCAGATACGCAGTATTTT. Translating gives CASSLTGPDTQYF.

V is TRBV7-6 and J is TRBJ2-1; 9 nucleotides line up with TRBD1. Trimming at V came to 5 bases and at J to 8 bases, leaving 10 bases not matched to a gene. Germline CDR1 is SGHVS and CDR2 is FNYEAQ. The CDR3 covers 15 residues. CDR3 protein: CASSAAGQGYDEQFF. In DNA, the CDR3 is TGTGCCAGCAGCGCAGCGGGACAGGGTTACGATGAGCAGTTCTTC.

The V call is TRBV9, the J call TRBJ1-2, with 11 bases that match TRBD1. CDR1 is SGDLS, CDR2 YYNGEE, per germline. V was clipped by 0 bases and J by 4 bases; unmatched bases: 2. This CDR3 has 15 amino acids. As DNA, the CDR3 is TGTGCCAGCAGCGTAGGGACAGGGGGCGCCTATGGCTACACCTTC. It codes for CASSVGTGGAYGYTF.

The chain couples TRBV14 to TRBJ2-6; D not resolved. Deletions cut 3 bases from V and 8 bases from J, with 11 bases between. CDR1 and CDR2 from the germline V gene are SGHDN and FVKESK. The CDR3 covers 14 residues. The CDR3 loop reads CASSHPGLTNVLTF. The CDR3 nucleotides read TGTGCCAGCAGCCACCCTGGGCTGACCAACGTCCTGACTTTC. The full variable domain, rest sourced from reference TRBV14 and TRBJ2-6, is EAGVTQFPSHSVIEKGQTVTLRCDPISGHDNLYWYRRVMGKEIKFLLHFVKESKQDESGMPNNRFLAERTGGTYSTLKVQPAELEDSGVYFCASSHPGLTNVLTFGAGSRLTVL.